This TCR beta chain was profiled in a study of blood T cell repertoires in COVID-19. About the study: The analysed material was cDNA or gDNA that came from T cells, B-cell-depleted T cells, or PBMCs.

The protocol was immunoSEQ multiplex PCR, while the TCRdb copy is restricted to in-frame clones and leaves out a portion. The sample includes around 250,000 clones, 86% of them seen just once. Per the germline V gene, CDR1 is MNHEY and CDR2 is SMNVEV (reference sequence). The CDR3 loop spans 14 amino acids. Trimming removed 4 bases from V and 5 bases from J, with 12 bases in between. This clone has only a few counts. The chain employs TRBV27 and TRBJ1-5, with D maybe TRBD1 (6 bases). The sequenced sample was peripheral blood. The TCR originated in a man aged 25 to 40 who had recovered from COVID-19. The CDR3 loop reads CASSWSGGHQPQHF. CDR3 in DNA: TGTGCCAGCAGTTGGAGCGGGGGGCATCAGCCCCAGCATTTT.